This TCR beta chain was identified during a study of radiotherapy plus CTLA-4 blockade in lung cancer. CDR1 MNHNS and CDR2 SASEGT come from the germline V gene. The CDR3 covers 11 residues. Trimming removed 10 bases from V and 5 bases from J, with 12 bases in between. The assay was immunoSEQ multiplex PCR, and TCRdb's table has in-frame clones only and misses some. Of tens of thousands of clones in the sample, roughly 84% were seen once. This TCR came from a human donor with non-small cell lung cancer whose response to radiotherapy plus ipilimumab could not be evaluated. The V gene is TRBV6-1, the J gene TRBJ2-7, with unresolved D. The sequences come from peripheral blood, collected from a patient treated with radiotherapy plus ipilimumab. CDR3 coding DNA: TGTGCCACCAATGTTCAGGACGAGCAGTACTTC. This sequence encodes CATNVQDEQYF.